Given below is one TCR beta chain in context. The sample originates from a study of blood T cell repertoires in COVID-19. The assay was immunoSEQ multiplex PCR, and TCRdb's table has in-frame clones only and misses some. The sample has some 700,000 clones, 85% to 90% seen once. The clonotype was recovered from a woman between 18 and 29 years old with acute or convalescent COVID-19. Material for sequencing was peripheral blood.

The CDR3 region has the DNA TGTGCCAGCAGCCGGGGACAGAGGGAGCTGTTTTTT. The encoded protein is CASSRGQRELFF. The chain couples TRBV9 to TRBJ2-2, with TRBD1 matching over 7 bases. This CDR3 contains 12 residues. The germline V gene encodes CDR1 SGDLS and CDR2 YYNGEE. V lost 4 bases and J lost 9; bases outside the gene matches: 3.